The rows below give T cell receptor beta chains drawn from one sample of a study of blood T cell repertoires in COVID-19. Profiled with immunoSEQ multiplex PCR; TCRdb holds only in-frame clones, not every one. The sample holds 300,000 to 400,000 clones; 85% are singletons and the top ten take approximately 7.5%. Sequencing input: peripheral blood. These receptors were collected from a human donor in a cohort sampled during active COVID-19. The conserved cysteine and the conserved F or W are not part of the CDR3 here.

j_call v_call cdr3_aa
TRBJ1-5 TRBV28 AINPGGLSNQPQH
TRBJ2-1 TRBV24-1 ATSDALKDRTYNEQF
TRBJ2-3 TRBV30 AWSPPSGGADTQY
TRBJ2-7 TRBV5-1 ASSLGDRGDHYEQY
TRBJ1-4 TRBV30 AWSVRQETNEKLF
TRBJ2-1 TRBV5-1 ASSLGTETYNEQF
TRBJ1-5 TRBV19 ASSIGGDYQPQH
TRBJ2-3 TRBV6-5 ASRASNGPRDTQY
TRBJ2-1 TRBV10-3 AIKAGGQRNEQF
TRBJ1-2 TRBV11-2 ASSKQRGPDGYT
TRBJ1-1 TRBV4-2 ASRYRGNTEAF
TRBJ1-3 TRBV27 ASSLSGGSGNTIY
TRBJ1-2 TRBV19 ASSIGQGRFVNYGYT
TRBJ1-2 TRBV6-2/TRBV6-3 ASSPKPTTGIHGYT
TRBJ2-2 TRBV11-3 ASSSTRDSSGGTGELF
TRBJ2-2 TRBV3-1/TRBV3-2 ASSQVSGGGKGSGELF
TRBJ2-3 TRBV4-2 ASSQKGAGISDTQY
TRBJ2-7 TRBV7-9 ASSLQYEQY
TRBJ1-4 TRBV6-1 ASTDGGKLF
TRBJ1-4 TRBV5-6 ASSLREEKLF
TRBJ2-3 TRBV27 ASSRTSPGTDTQY
TRBJ2-7 TRBV7-9 ASIPTGGTGEQY
TRBJ2-7 TRBV6-5 ASSYRDRPYEQY
TRBJ2-3 TRBV30 AWSVRGGIDTQY
TRBJ1-1 TRBV5-5 ASSLQGGGTEAF
TRBJ1-1 TRBV20-1 SARDPDSII
TRBJ2-6 TRBV5-3 ARSRGTLPGTRQSSGANVLT
TRBJ1-1 TRBV5-1 ASSFGTGGLSNTEAF
TRBJ2-7 TRBV5-1 ASSLEGRDTYEQY
TRBJ1-3 TRBV7-8 ASSLGSGQRNTIY
TRBJ2-3 TRBV24-1 ATSVSTDTQY
TRBJ1-2 TRBV15 ATSPRTGNYGYT
TRBJ2-6 TRBV24-1 ATSDPLGGGANVLT
TRBJ2-2 TRBV3-1/TRBV3-2 ASSQVLAGELF
TRBJ1-2 TRBV5-1 ASSLGVNYGYT
TRBJ2-3 TRBV5-1 ASSFSGGAADTQY
TRBJ1-2 TRBV29-1 SVEGSGEGREGYT
TRBJ2-3 TRBV3-1/TRBV3-2 ASSFSGGALDTQY
TRBJ2-5 TRBV28 ASSFRGQGHLSQY
TRBJ2-3 TRBV7-9 ASSLLSGGASTDTQY
TRBJ2-1 TRBV7-3 ASSHGTSGGYNEQF
TRBJ1-5 TRBV6-1 ASSEAGTGPSQPQH
TRBJ2-3 TRBV18 AGRRTGSTDTQY
TRBJ2-7 TRBV19 ASSMGDRDSGEQY
TRBJ1-4 TRBV25-1 ASSGTGALEKLF
TRBJ1-2 TRBV10-2 ASSEQGVLNYGYT
TRBJ1-6 TRBV19 ASSLRQGSSYSPLH
TRBJ2-1 TRBV20-1 SASDGAHNEQF
TRBJ2-3 TRBV9 ASTVAGGGDTQY
TRBJ2-3 TRBV29-1 SGTGSTDTQY
TRBJ2-3 TRBV3-1/TRBV3-2 ASSQRLFTDTQY
TRBJ2-4 TRBV5-1 ASSLEGQGNIQY